This T cell receptor beta chain is from a study of blood T cell repertoires in COVID-19. Study context: PBMCs, B-cell-depleted T cells, or T cells were the source of the cDNA or gDNA that made up the material.

V lost 5 bases and J lost 4; bases outside the gene matches: 5. Germline V gives CDR1 SGHTA, CDR2 FQGNSA. This CDR3 region has 14 residues. TCRdb's copy holds only in-frame clones and misses some; the assay was immunoSEQ multiplex PCR. This sample has about 180,000 clones, with about nine tenths found just once. The TCR sequence derives from a man aged 65 to 85 with active or convalescent COVID-19. Sequenced material: peripheral blood. The rearrangement links TRBV7-2 to TRBJ1-1; 9 bases fit TRBD1. CDR3 sequence (DNA): TGTGCCAGCAGCAGAACAGGGGGCGGCACTGAAGCTTTCTTT. This encodes CASSRTGGGTEAFF.